These 26 T cell receptor beta chains came from one sample sequenced in a study of T cell clones after liver transplantation. Clones were sequenced by immunoSEQ multiplex PCR, and TCRdb holds only the in-frame ones, with some missing. The table lists fewer than 110,000 clones, roughly 80% of them singletons. The sample consisted of CD4+ T cells from blood, taken approximately 4 years after liver transplant. Receptor source: a human patient who received a liver transplant. Some T cells may be supplied by the graft donor.

The rearrangement links TRBV2 to TRBJ2-5; 7 bases line up with TRBD1. The CDR3 runs 15 residues. Germline V gene data show CDR1 as SNHLY and CDR2 as FYNNEI. Trimming removed 2 bases from V and 5 bases from J; junction bases left unmatched: 8. This CDR3 reads CASSERQGVRETQYF. The CDR3 DNA is TGTGCCAGCAGTGAAAGGCAGGGGGTCCGCGAGACCCAGTACTTC.

The chain recombines TRBV6-5 with TRBJ2-7, with 8 bases identical to TRBD1. The CDR3 contains 15 residues. Germline V gene lookup returns CDR1 MNHEY and CDR2 SVGAGI. The J segment lost 0 bases and the V segment lost 4 bases, leaving 5 bases of the junction unmatched. The CDR3 spells CASSSGQGGSYEQYF. CDR3 sequence (DNA): TGTGCCAGCAGTTCTGGACAGGGAGGCTCCTACGAGCAGTACTTC.

The chain links TRBV28 to TRBJ2-7, with TRBD2 matching 12 bases. Losses at the gene ends were 4 bases for V and 2 bases for J; bases not matched to a gene: 9. The CDR3 covers 17 residues. Looked up from germline, CDR1 is MDHEN and CDR2 is SYDVKM. CDR3 sequence (DNA): TGTGCCAGCAGTTCTCCGACTAGCGGGGGACCCCCCTACGAGCAGTACTTC. Protein product: CASSSPTSGGPPYEQYF.

The rearrangement uses TRBV27 and TRBJ2-4; no definite D call. The CDR3 contains 14 residues. V gave up 5 bases and J gave up 0 bases, with 8 bases separating them. Germline V gene data show CDR1 as MNHEY and CDR2 as SMNVEV (reference sequence). CDR3 in DNA: TGTGCCAGCAGTCCAGCTCTAGCCAAAAACATTCAGTACTTC. Its protein product is CASSPALAKNIQYF.

The rearrangement links TRBV5-1 to TRBJ2-1; 12 bases fit TRBD2. There are 18 residues in the CDR3. V was pared by 4 bases and J by 7 bases, with 15 bases of the junction left unmatched. Germline CDR1 reads SGHRS; CDR2 reads YFSETQ. The CDR3 nucleotides read TGCGCCAGCAGCGAGTCTAGAACTGGACTAGCGGGAATAAATGAGCAGTTCTTC. It codes for CASSESRTGLAGINEQFF.

This clone was found a few times. The gene calls are TRBV10-3 and TRBJ1-2; no clear D gene. Germline values: CDR1 ENHRY, CDR2 SYGVKD. The CDR3 is 11 amino acids. V lost 4 bases and J 9 bases, leaving 9 bases between the germline ends. CDR3 in DNA: TGTGCCATCAGTGTCCGCGGTCGCTACACCTTC. As protein: CAISVRGRYTF.

V gene TRBV7-7 combines with J gene TRBJ2-3, with D perhaps matching TRBD1 (5 bases). The CDR3 runs 13 residues. The germline CDR1 and CDR2 sequences are SSHAT and FNYEAQ (reference sequence). Between the trimmed V and J ends, which lost 8 bases and 6 bases, there was a span of 15 bases. The CDR3: CASRKQGSDTQYF. In DNA, the CDR3 is TGTGCCAGCCGGAAGCAGGGAAGCGATACGCAGTATTTT.

The rearrangement uses TRBV7-3 and TRBJ2-3; D is perhaps TRBD1 or TRBD2 (7 bases each). The CDR3 contains 12 residues. Germline V lookup: CDR1 SGHTA, CDR2 FQGTGA. Trimming pared 10 bases from V and 5 bases from J, leaving 13 bases between. DNA for the CDR3: TGTGCCACCCAGGGGGGGAAAGATACGCAGTATTTT. Translation gives CATQGGKDTQYF.

This chain links TRBV21-1 with TRBJ1-2. TRBV21-1 is flagged as a pseudogene. The CDR3 covers 16 residues. The CDR3 sequence is CASSSKDRFTQPGYTF. In DNA form, the CDR3 reads TGTGCCAGCAGCTCCAAGGACCGTTTTACCCAACCCGGCTACACCTTC.

The CDR3 reads CASSLESGGTGELFF. The CDR3 DNA is TGTGCCAGCAGCTTGGAGTCAGGAGGCACCGGGGAGCTGTTTTTT. The chain couples TRBV5-5 to TRBJ2-2; tentative D call: TRBD2 (5 bases). The V gene lost 0 bases and the J gene lost 4 bases, with 10 bases spanning the gap. The germline V gene has CDR1 SGHKS and CDR2 YYEKEE (reference sequence). The CDR3 length is 15 residues.

This CDR3 is CASSFASGVPYEQYF. The CDR3 coding sequence is TGTGCCAGCAGCTTCGCTAGCGGGGTACCTTACGAGCAGTACTTC. The chain employs TRBV5-4 and TRBJ2-7, with 9 bases lining up with TRBD2. Per the germline V gene, CDR1 is SGHNT and CDR2 is YYREEE (reference sequence). Germline trimming cut 2 bases from V and 4 bases from J; bases unmatched to any gene: 7. CDR3 size: 15 residues.

The chain carries TRBV4-1 and TRBJ2-2; 8 nucleotides line up with TRBD1. The length of the CDR3 is 16 residues. Germline loops: CDR1 MGHRA, CDR2 YSYEKL. Losses at the gene ends were 1 base for V and 7 bases for J; bases not matched to a gene: 8. CDR3 sequence (DNA): TGCGCCAGCAGCCAAGTCGCGGGACAGGTGGTCGGGGAGCTGTTTTTT. This translates into CASSQVAGQVVGELFF.

V gene TRBV5-1 combines with J gene TRBJ2-7; 8 bases align to TRBD1. Germline loops: CDR1 SGHRS, CDR2 YFSETQ. The V segment lost 2 bases and the J segment 2 bases; nucleotides outside the gene matches: 3. This CDR3 spans 14 amino acids. As DNA, the CDR3 is TGCGCCAGCAGCTTTGAGACAGGGGCCTACGAGCAGTACTTC. Protein sequence: CASSFETGAYEQYF.

V and J are TRBV18 and TRBJ2-6; D gene unclear. The CDR3 runs 17 residues. The germline V and J ends were trimmed by 3 bases and 0 bases, with 12 bases remaining between them. Germline V CDR1 and CDR2: KGHSH, LQKENI. The CDR3 loop is CASSPTARRSGANVLTF. The DNA for the CDR3 is TGTGCCAGCTCACCGACCGCCCGGCGCTCTGGGGCCAACGTCCTGACTTTC.

The rearrangement uses TRBV19 and TRBJ1-5; D might be TRBD1 (5 bases). V shed 7 bases and J shed 1 base, with 20 bases lying between them. The CDR3 is made up of 17 amino acids. Germline V gives CDR1 LNHDA, CDR2 SQIVND (reference sequence). CDR3 protein: CASMGERSGLSNQPQHF. DNA of the CDR3: TGTGCCAGTATGGGGGAAAGGTCCGGATTGAGCAATCAGCCCCAGCATTTT.

CDR3 coding DNA: TGCAGCGTTCCAGGTGCGGGACAGGGGGTAAGGCGCTCCTACAATGAGCAGTTCTTC. The encoded protein is CSVPGAGQGVRRSYNEQFF. The chain has TRBV29-1 and TRBJ2-1; TRBD1 matches 11 bases. The germline V gene encodes CDR1 SQVTM and CDR2 ANQGSEA. This CDR3 comprises 19 residues. After removal of 5 bases from V and 0 bases from J, the junction contained 15 bases not matched to a gene.

The count of this clone is one. V gene TRBV9 combines with J gene TRBJ2-7; 13 bases map to TRBD2. J gave up 6 bases and V 0 bases, and 6 bases lay outside the gene matches. The CDR3 spans 16 residues. Per the germline V gene, CDR1 is SGDLS and CDR2 is YYNGEE. The CDR3 here is CASSVALAGGPGEQYF. CDR3 coding DNA: TGTGCCAGCAGCGTAGCACTAGCGGGAGGGCCGGGCGAGCAGTACTTC.

This clone showed up just a few times. The V gene is TRBV7-6, the J gene TRBJ1-3; D perhaps matches TRBD1 (6 bases). V lost 5 bases, J lost 0 bases, and 14 bases lay in between. Germline CDR1 and CDR2: SGHVS and FNYEAQ. The CDR3 length is 16 residues. The CDR3 sequence is CASSVANRVSGNTIYF. As DNA, the CDR3 is TGTGCCAGCAGCGTGGCTAACAGGGTCTCTGGAAACACCATATATTTT.

Comment on this clone: Additional DNA sequences in this sample encode the identical CDR3. This rearrangement joins TRBV9 to TRBJ2-5; D call uncertain. Between the trimmed V and J ends, which lost 0 bases and 1 base, there was a span of 4 bases. Looked up from germline, CDR1 is SGDLS and CDR2 is YYNGEE. The CDR3 has 13 amino acids. The CDR3 bases are TGTGCCAGCAGCGTAGACCCCCAAGAGACCCAGTACTTC. Amino acid sequence: CASSVDPQETQYF.

The table lists this clone with a count of one. CDR3 nucleotides: TGTGCCAGTAGTACCCGTCGGGAAAAACTGTTTTTT. This encodes CASSTRREKLFF. The V gene is TRBV19, the J gene TRBJ1-4; unclear D gene. This CDR3 has 12 residues. V was trimmed by 4 bases and J by 8 bases, leaving 8 bases between them. From germline, CDR1 is LNHDA and CDR2 SQIVND (reference sequence).

The chain combines TRBV4-3 with TRBJ2-2, with D hard to call. The V and J ends lost 0 bases and 6 bases respectively, with 8 bases between them. Per germline, CDR1 LGHNA and CDR2 YSLEER. The CDR3 runs 14 residues. For the CDR3, the DNA is TGCGCCAGCAGCCAAGAGAACCGAGCCGGGGAGCTGTTTTTT. The encoded protein is CASSQENRAGELFF.

The gene calls are TRBV7-2 and TRBJ2-7; D may match TRBD1 or TRBD2 (5 bases each). Germline assignment: CDR1 SGHTA and CDR2 FQGNSA. The V end was cut by 5 bases, the J end by 9 bases, with 23 bases between. The CDR3 covers 15 residues. The CDR3 loop is CASSVGVPGSTGQYF. Here the CDR3 DNA reads TGTGCCAGCAGCGTGGGGGTTCCGGGTTCTACTGGGCAGTACTTC.

This chain uses TRBV6-6 with TRBJ1-2; D possibly corresponds to TRBD1 (6 bases). The germline gives CDR1 MNHNY, CDR2 SVGAGI (reference sequence). V gave up 0 bases and J gave up 6 bases, with 11 bases separating them. This CDR3 comprises 14 residues. CDR3 residues: CASSYSTGRDGYTF. DNA for the CDR3: TGTGCCAGCAGTTACTCTACAGGGAGGGATGGCTACACCTTC.

The chain has TRBV11-3 and TRBJ2-1; D possibly corresponds to TRBD1 (6 bases). Germline CDR1 is SGHNT and CDR2 is YENEEA. V lost 0 bases and J lost 16, with 16 bases in between. The CDR3 consists of 13 residues. The CDR3 DNA sequence: TGTGCCAGCAGCTTAGAAGGGACCCAGGGGTTATTCTTC. It specifies CASSLEGTQGLFF.

This chain links TRBV19 with TRBJ1-4; D gene ambiguous. The V gene lost 3 bases and the J gene lost 5 bases, with 7 bases spanning the gap. The germline CDR1 and CDR2 sequences are LNHDA and SQIVND (reference sequence). This CDR3 region has 13 residues. CDR3 in amino acids: CASSIVTNEKLFF. The DNA for the CDR3 is TGTGCCAGTAGTATTGTGACAAATGAAAAACTGTTTTTT.

This clone was detected only a few times. The chain links TRBV9 to TRBJ2-1; perhaps TRBD2 as D (6 bases). The CDR3 is 13 residues long. Germline lookup yields CDR1 SGDLS and CDR2 YYNGEE. Trimming pared 0 bases from V and 15 bases from J, leaving 16 bases between. The CDR3 DNA reads as TGTGCCAGCAGCGTAGAAGGAGGCGGGGCCCTGTTCTTC. This sequence encodes CASSVEGGGALFF.